The 17 T cell receptor beta chains listed next were all sequenced from one sample in a study of shared T cell receptors in the human thymus. Here immunoSEQ multiplex PCR was the method, and the copy in TCRdb shows in-frame clones only, minus some. The profile shows 600,000 or so clones, 70% to 90% of them singletons. These sequences were also reported in another study, on human thymus T cells.

The sample taken for sequencing was thymocytes. The receptors originated from a boy under three years old with a congenital heart defect.

The chain couples TRBV30 to TRBJ1-1, with D possibly TRBD1 on 5 matching bases. Trimming removed 1 base at V and 3 bases at J, with 21 bases between. This CDR3 has 17 amino acids. Looked up from germline, CDR1 is GTSNPN and CDR2 is SVGIG (reference sequence). CDR3 coding DNA: TGTGCCTGGAGTGAGGATTACGGGGGTGGTAGGTACACTGAAGCTTTCTTT. Translating it yields CAWSEDYGGGRYTEAFF.

The V and J genes are TRBV27 and TRBJ2-6, with 8 bases aligning to TRBD1. The CDR3 runs 15 residues. Trimming cost V 6 bases and J 4 bases; bases outside gene matches: 5. CDR1 and CDR2 (germline): MNHEY, SMNVEV (reference sequence). Written as DNA, the CDR3 is TGTGCCAGCAGACTGGACAGGGAGGGGGCCAACGTCCTGACTTTC. This codes for CASRLDREGANVLTF.

This clone has more than one count but fewer than ten. V is TRBV9 and J is TRBJ2-1, with 9 bases identical to TRBD1. The CDR3 runs to 13 residues. Germline trimming cut 2 bases from V and 15 bases from J; bases unmatched to any gene: 9. Germline V gene sequence: CDR1 SGDLS, CDR2 YYNGEE. In nucleotides, the CDR3 is TGTGCCAGCAGCGTCAACCGGACAGGGGAGAGGTTCTTC. This sequence encodes CASSVNRTGERFF.

The chain links TRBV5-5 to TRBJ1-1, with a weak D call TRBD1 (5 bases). Germline lookup yields CDR1 SGHKS and CDR2 YYEKEE (reference sequence). V lost 5 bases, J lost 1 base, and 9 bases lay in between. The CDR3 length is 13 residues. CDR3 DNA sequence: TGTGCCAGCAGTTTACAGGAGAACACTGAAGCTTTCTTT. Its protein product is CASSLQENTEAFF.

The rearrangement uses TRBV11-2 and TRBJ2-7; possibly TRBD2 for D (7 bases). Germline V gene lookup returns CDR1 SGHAT and CDR2 FQNNGV. The CDR3 extends over 15 amino acids. V lost 3 bases, J lost 3 bases, and 15 bases lay in between. This CDR3 is CASSFPLGGLYEQYF. In DNA, the CDR3 is TGTGCCAGCAGCTTCCCTTTGGGGGGGCTCTACGAGCAGTACTTC. The whole variable domain, filled in from reference TRBV11-2 and TRBJ2-7, reads EAGVAQSPRYKIIEKRQSVAFWCNPISGHATLYWYQQILGQGPKLLIQFQNNGVVDDSQLPKDRFSAERLKGVDSTLKIQPAKLEDSAVYLCASSFPLGGLYEQYFGPGTRLTVT.

The chain links TRBV11-3 to TRBJ2-7, with TRBD2 as a possible D gene (5 bases). Germline CDR1 reads SGHNT; CDR2 reads YENEEA. CDR3 size: 12 residues. V lost 4 bases to trimming and J lost 2 bases, with 6 bases between them. The chain's CDR3 is CASSSGTYEQYF. CDR3 sequence (DNA): TGTGCCAGCAGCTCCGGGACCTACGAGCAGTACTTC.

The DNA of the CDR3 is TGTGCCTGGAGTGAAGTTGTGACAGTCCCTGAAGCTTTCTTT. Its translation: CAWSEVVTVPEAFF. V is TRBV30 and J is TRBJ1-1; TRBD1 might be the D (5 bases). The germline V gene encodes CDR1 GTSNPN and CDR2 SVGIG (reference sequence). V lost 1 base and J 6 bases, leaving 15 bases between the germline ends. The CDR3 covers 14 residues.

The chain is built from TRBV7-2 and TRBJ2-2; tentatively, D is TRBD2 (6 bases). The V and J ends lost 1 base and 2 bases respectively, with 11 bases between them. The CDR3 is made up of 16 amino acids. Germline V gives CDR1 SGHTA, CDR2 FQGNSA. CDR3 in DNA: TGTGCCAGCAGCTTAGTCCGGGACTTTAACACCGGGGAGCTGTTTTTT. Amino acids: CASSLVRDFNTGELFF.

The gene calls are TRBV5-1 and TRBJ1-4; D is ambiguous. Germline lookup yields CDR1 SGHRS and CDR2 YFSETQ. CDR3 length: 14 residues. The V gene lost 2 bases and the J gene lost 6 bases, with 11 bases spanning the gap. The CDR3, as DNA: TGCGCCAGCAGCTTCCATTCACATGATGAAAAACTGTTTTTT. This translates into CASSFHSHDEKLFF.

This chain links TRBV19 with TRBJ2-7, with 12 bases aligning to TRBD2. The CDR3 is 16 residues long. The germline V gene has CDR1 LNHDA and CDR2 SQIVND (reference sequence). V shed 5 bases and J 4 bases; nucleotides not matched to a gene: 9. CDR3 amino acids: CASSPSSSGRGYEQYF. The CDR3 DNA is TGTGCCAGTAGTCCATCGTCTAGCGGGAGGGGGTACGAGCAGTACTTC.

The chain employs TRBV5-6 and TRBJ2-2, with D possibly being TRBD1 (6 bases). The V and J ends lost 0 bases and 2 bases respectively, with 11 bases between them. Germline CDR1 SGHDT, CDR2 YYEEEE. CDR3 length equals 16 residues. The CDR3 DNA reads TGTGCCAGCAGCTTGGCGGCAGGGGCCAACACCGGGGAGCTGTTTTTT. It yields the protein CASSLAAGANTGELFF.

The chain has TRBV28 and TRBJ1-2, with TRBD1 identical over 7 bases. This CDR3 is 14 amino acids long. Germline assignment: CDR1 MDHEN and CDR2 SYDVKM. V gave up 6 bases and J gave up 3 bases; unmatched junction bases: 7. In DNA, the CDR3 is TGTGCCAGCAGAGACAGGGACTCGGACTATGGCTACACCTTC. This gives the protein CASRDRDSDYGYTF.

This chain joins TRBV27 and TRBJ2-4, with a tentative D call TRBD2 (7 bases). The germline V gene encodes CDR1 MNHEY and CDR2 SMNVEV (reference sequence). The CDR3 is 22 amino acids. The V end was cut by 6 bases, the J end by 8 bases, with 41 bases between. The CDR3 loop is CASSRRDNGGVTGIQTGDIQYF. The CDR3 DNA is TGTGCCAGCAGCCGACGGGACAATGGGGGGGTGACAGGTATACAAACCGGGGACATTCAGTACTTC.

The CDR3 region has the DNA TGCGCCAGCAGACCAGGGTGGTCCGATCAGCCCCAGCATTTT. Translated, it gives CASRPGWSDQPQHF. The chain has TRBV5-1 and TRBJ1-5; a possible D gene is TRBD1 (5 bases). Between the trimmed V and J ends, which lost 5 bases and 5 bases, there was a span of 14 bases. The germline CDR1 and CDR2 sequences are SGHRS and YFSETQ. CDR3 length: 14 amino acids.

The chain is built from TRBV19 and TRBJ1-6, with D possibly TRBD1 on 5 matching bases. There are 15 residues in the CDR3. Germline V gene lookup returns CDR1 LNHDA and CDR2 SQIVND (reference sequence). V shed 5 bases and J shed 7 bases, with 15 bases lying between them. This chain's CDR3 is CASSRGKLPNSPLHF. The CDR3 nucleotides read TGTGCCAGTAGTCGGGGGAAGCTCCCAAATTCACCCCTCCACTTT.

The chain uses TRBV4-3 and TRBJ1-5, with 7 bases matching TRBD1. The J segment lost 2 bases and the V segment lost 4 bases, leaving 5 bases of the junction unmatched. Germline V CDR1 and CDR2: LGHNA, YSLEER. The CDR3 is made up of 15 amino acids. CDR3 residues: CASSPGGEGNQPQHF. CDR3 coding DNA: TGCGCCAGCAGCCCAGGGGGAGAGGGCAATCAGCCCCAGCATTTT.

The V and J genes are TRBV15 and TRBJ2-2; possible D gene TRBD1, 6 bases. Germline V gene sequence: CDR1 LNHNV, CDR2 YYDKDF (reference sequence). This CDR3 region has 15 residues. V lost 3 bases, J lost 4 bases, and 12 bases lay in between. Here the CDR3 reads CATSRSTGSTGELFF. Written as DNA, the CDR3 is TGTGCCACCAGCAGGTCAACAGGGTCCACCGGGGAGCTGTTTTTT.